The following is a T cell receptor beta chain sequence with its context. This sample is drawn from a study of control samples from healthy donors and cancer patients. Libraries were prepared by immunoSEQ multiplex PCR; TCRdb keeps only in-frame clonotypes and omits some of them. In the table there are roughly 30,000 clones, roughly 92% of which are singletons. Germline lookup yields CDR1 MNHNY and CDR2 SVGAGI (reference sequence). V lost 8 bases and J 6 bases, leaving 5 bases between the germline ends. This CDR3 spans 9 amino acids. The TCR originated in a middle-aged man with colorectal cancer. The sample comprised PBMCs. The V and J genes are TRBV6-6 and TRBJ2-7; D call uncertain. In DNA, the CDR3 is TGTGCCAGCGGACCCGAGCAGTACTTC. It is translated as CASGPEQYF.